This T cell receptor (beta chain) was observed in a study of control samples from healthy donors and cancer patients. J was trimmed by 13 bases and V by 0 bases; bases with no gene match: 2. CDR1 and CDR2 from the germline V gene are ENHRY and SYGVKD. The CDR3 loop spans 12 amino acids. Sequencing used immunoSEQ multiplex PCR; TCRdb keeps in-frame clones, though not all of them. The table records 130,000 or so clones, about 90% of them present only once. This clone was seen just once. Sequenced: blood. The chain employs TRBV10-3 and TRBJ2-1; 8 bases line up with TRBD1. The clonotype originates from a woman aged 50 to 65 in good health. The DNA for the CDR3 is TGTGCCATCAGTGAGTCGGGACAGGCCCAGTTCTTC. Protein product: CAISESGQAQFF.